The 17 T cell receptor beta chains presented below share a single source sample, sequenced in a study of T-cell reconstitution after alpha-beta-depleted transplantation in children (dated by TCRdb to about 2016). The library was generated by PCR. This sample was sequenced with an Illumina HiSeq 2500. TCR libraries were prepared with molecular barcoding, using unique molecular identifiers to normalize TCRbeta repertoire quantification. TCRdb trimmed the raw reads at Q25, called clones with MiXCR and kept productive beta chains. Identical CDR3 protein sequences are pooled into one entry, listed with their most common genes and DNA. The sample profile shows about 270,000 distinct CDR3 sequences; 9.9% of them were found once. Roughly a tenth of the sample goes to the ten largest clones. The sample here was PBMCs from the stem cell graft donor, taken from the stem cell graft. Source of these receptors: a human donor who donated a stem cell graft to a child with SCID.

The chain recombines TRBV20-1 with TRBJ2-1, with D tentatively TRBD2 (5 bases). The CDR3 covers 11 residues. V was shortened by 1 base and J by 13 bases, with 11 bases between the two germline ends. From germline, CDR1 is DFQATT and CDR2 SNEGSKA (reference sequence). In DNA, the CDR3 is TGCAGTGCTAGAGTGTTGGGAGTACAGTTCTTC. Protein sequence: CSARVLGVQFF.

The table lists this clonotype with a few counts. The DNA for the CDR3 is TGTGCCAGCAGCGTAGATCCCCGGGACAGGGGGGGAATCGATGAGCAGTTCTTC. It translates to CASSVDPRDRGGIDEQFF. The rearrangement joins TRBV9 to TRBJ2-1, with TRBD1 identical over 11 bases. Germline values: CDR1 SGDLS, CDR2 YYNGEE. V shed 0 bases and J 8 bases; nucleotides not matched to a gene: 13. CDR3 size: 18 residues.

V and J are TRBV3-1 and TRBJ2-2; D is undetermined. The V and J ends lost 0 bases and 7 bases respectively, with 6 bases between them. This CDR3 contains 13 residues. Germline lookup yields CDR1 LGHDT and CDR2 YNNKEL (reference sequence). The CDR3 is CASSQDLSGELFF. CDR3 nucleotides: TGTGCCAGCAGCCAAGATTTGAGCGGGGAGCTGTTTTTT.

This clonotype was detected many times. The chain combines TRBV7-2 with TRBJ2-2; D is unclear. The CDR3 spans 15 residues. Germline V gives CDR1 SGHTA, CDR2 FQGNSA. Trimming cost V 2 bases and J 4 bases, with 11 bases left between them. The CDR3 is CASSLLVVGTGELFF. The DNA of the CDR3 is TGTGCCAGCAGCTTATTGGTTGTCGGCACCGGGGAGCTGTTTTTT. Variable domain in full (rest from reference TRBV7-2 and TRBJ2-2): GAGVSQSPSNKVTEKGKDVELRCDPISGHTALYWYRQSLGQGLEFLIYFQGNSAPDKSGLPSDRFSAERTGGSVSTLTIQRTQQEDSAVYLCASSLLVVGTGELFFGEGSRLTVL.

The V call is TRBV4-1, the J call TRBJ1-1; 7 bases are shared with TRBD1. The CDR3 covers 15 residues. CDR1 is MGHRA and CDR2 is YSYEKL in the germline V gene. V dropped 1 base and J dropped 0; count of bases not matched to a gene: 2. This chain's CDR3 is CASSQGQGLNTEAFF. The CDR3 DNA sequence: TGCGCCAGCAGCCAAGGACAGGGATTGAACACTGAAGCTTTCTTT.

V is TRBV21-1 and J is TRBJ2-2; no check of the table's D call, TRBD2, against the DNA was made. TRBV21-1 is a pseudogene locus. The CDR3 length is 16 residues. CDR3 residues: CASSKWTSGNTGELFF. The CDR3 DNA reads TGTGCCAGCAGCAAATGGACTAGCGGGAACACCGGGGAGCTGTTTTTT.

This clonotype showed up just a few times. V gene TRBV25-1 combines with J gene TRBJ2-6, with D tentatively TRBD2 (5 bases). Germline V gives CDR1 MGHDK, CDR2 SYGVNS. V shed 2 bases and J shed 3 bases, with 8 bases lying between them. The CDR3 consists of 15 residues. The CDR3 DNA sequence: TGTGCCAGCAGTGAAGCCGGGGATGGGGCCAACGTCCTGACTTTC. This sequence encodes CASSEAGDGANVLTF.

V is TRBV20-1 and J is TRBJ2-3; D remains ambiguous. The CDR3 contains 15 residues. V lost 7 bases to trimming and J lost 0 bases, with 17 bases between them. Germline values: CDR1 DFQATT, CDR2 SNEGSKA (reference sequence). The CDR3 sequence is CSVNLGISSTDTQYF. In nucleotides, the CDR3 is TGCAGTGTTAATCTCGGAATTTCTAGCACAGATACGCAGTATTTT.

This clonotype was counted at least ten times. This rearrangement joins TRBV6-5 to TRBJ1-2, with D unclear. CDR3 length: 13 amino acids. Germline V CDR1 and CDR2: MNHEY, SVGAGI. V dropped 2 bases and J dropped 2 bases, with 6 bases sitting between them. CDR3 nucleotides: TGTGCCAGCAGTTACGGAGGGAACTATGGCTACACCTTC. It translates to CASSYGGNYGYTF.

The chain links TRBV20-1 to TRBJ2-5; D unresolved. The CDR3 totals 13 residues. Trimming stripped 7 bases from V and 7 bases from J, with 19 bases between. CDR1 DFQATT and CDR2 SNEGSKA come from the germline V gene (reference sequence). The CDR3, as DNA: TGCAGTGTAGGTCCAGTCCTTTTTGGGACCCAGTACTTC. This codes for CSVGPVLFGTQYF.

The chain employs TRBV5-1 and TRBJ2-5; D not resolved. Trimming removed 5 bases from V and 1 base from J, with 6 bases in between. Per the germline V gene, CDR1 is SGHRS and CDR2 is YFSETQ. The CDR3 is made up of 12 amino acids. CDR3 nucleotides: TGCGCCAGCAGACTGCCCCAAGAGACCCAGTACTTC. Protein sequence: CASRLPQETQYF.

This clonotype came up a few times. V gene TRBV5-1 combines with J gene TRBJ1-2, with TRBD1 identical over 7 bases. From germline, CDR1 is SGHRS and CDR2 YFSETQ. The CDR3 totals 14 residues. J lost 10 bases, V lost 5 bases, and 14 bases had no gene match. The CDR3 spells CASSYGQAGSNYTF. The CDR3 DNA reads TGCGCCAGCAGTTACGGACAGGCGGGCTCCAACTACACCTTC.

This chain uses TRBV29-1 with TRBJ2-2; D may match TRBD1 or TRBD2 (6 bases each). Germline V gene sequence: CDR1 SQVTM, CDR2 ANQGSEA. This CDR3 is 14 amino acids long. The ends were cut back, 4 bases at V and 4 bases at J, with 13 bases in the middle. The CDR3 nucleotides are TGCAGCGTTGTTGGGGGGCGGGCCACCGGGGAGCTGTTTTTT. It encodes CSVVGGRATGELFF.

This clonotype has ten or more counts. V gene TRBV20-1 combines with J gene TRBJ2-2; D is uncertain. V lost 3 bases and J 5 bases, leaving 10 bases between the germline ends. Germline V CDR1 and CDR2: DFQATT, SNEGSKA (reference sequence). The CDR3 consists of 13 residues. CDR3 loop: CSASFRLTGELFF. Written as DNA, the CDR3 is TGCAGTGCTAGCTTCAGACTGACCGGGGAGCTGTTTTTT.

The chain carries TRBV7-2 and TRBJ2-7; D unresolved. The CDR3 is 13 residues long. V shed 2 bases and J shed 2 bases, with 7 bases lying between them. CDR1 SGHTA and CDR2 FQGNSA come from the germline V gene. CDR3 nucleotides: TGTGCCAGCAGCTTATTGGGTCCCTACGAGCAGTACTTC. Translated: CASSLLGPYEQYF.

A few counts support this clonotype. The gene calls are TRBV2 and TRBJ1-5, with 8 nucleotides matching TRBD1. V shed 6 bases and J 6 bases; nucleotides not matched to a gene: 4. The CDR3 has 13 amino acids. Germline CDR1 SNHLY, CDR2 FYNNEI. CDR3 residues: CASRDRGTQPQHF. CDR3 in DNA: TGTGCCAGCAGAGACAGGGGTACTCAGCCCCAGCATTTT.

The chain carries TRBV7-9 and TRBJ2-7; 7 bases agree with TRBD2. The V gene end was trimmed by 5 bases and the J gene end by 2 bases; junction bases not matched to a gene: 9. Germline assignment: CDR1 SEHNR and CDR2 FQNEAQ (reference sequence). This CDR3 contains 15 residues. The CDR3 nucleotides are TGTGCCAGCAGCCCGGTGGGGGGGTCGGCCTACGAGCAGTACTTC. Its protein product is CASSPVGGSAYEQYF.